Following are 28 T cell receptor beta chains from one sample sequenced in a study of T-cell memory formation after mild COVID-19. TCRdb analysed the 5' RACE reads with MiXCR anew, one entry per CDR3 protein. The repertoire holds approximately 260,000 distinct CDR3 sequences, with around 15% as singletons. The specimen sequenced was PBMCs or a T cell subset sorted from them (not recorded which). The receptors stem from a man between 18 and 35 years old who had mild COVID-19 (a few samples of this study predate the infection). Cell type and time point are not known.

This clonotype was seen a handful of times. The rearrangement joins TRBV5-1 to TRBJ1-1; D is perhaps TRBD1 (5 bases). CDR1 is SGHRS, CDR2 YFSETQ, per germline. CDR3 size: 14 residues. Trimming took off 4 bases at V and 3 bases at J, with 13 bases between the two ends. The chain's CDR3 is CASSPQGIDTEAFF. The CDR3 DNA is TGCGCCAGCAGCCCTCAGGGAATCGACACTGAAGCTTTCTTT. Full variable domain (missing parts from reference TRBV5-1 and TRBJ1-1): KAGVTQTPRYLIKTRGQQVTLSCSPISGHRSVSWYQQTPGQGLQFLFEYFSETQRNKGNFPGRFSGRQFSNSRSEMNVSTLELGDSALYLCASSPQGIDTEAFFGQGTRLTVV.

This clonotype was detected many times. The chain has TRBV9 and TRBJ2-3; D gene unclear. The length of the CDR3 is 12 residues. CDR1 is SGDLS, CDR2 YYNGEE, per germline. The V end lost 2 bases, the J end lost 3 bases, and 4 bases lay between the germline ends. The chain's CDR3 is CASSVGTDTQYF. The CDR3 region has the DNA TGTGCCAGCAGCGTCGGGACAGATACGCAGTATTTT.

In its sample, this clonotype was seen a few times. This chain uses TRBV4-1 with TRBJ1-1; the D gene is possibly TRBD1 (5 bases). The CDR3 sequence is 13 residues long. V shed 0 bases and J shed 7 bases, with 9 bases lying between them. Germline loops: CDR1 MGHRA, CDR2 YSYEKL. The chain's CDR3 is CASSQEGLGEAFF. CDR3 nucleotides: TGCGCCAGCAGCCAAGAGGGGCTGGGTGAAGCTTTCTTT.

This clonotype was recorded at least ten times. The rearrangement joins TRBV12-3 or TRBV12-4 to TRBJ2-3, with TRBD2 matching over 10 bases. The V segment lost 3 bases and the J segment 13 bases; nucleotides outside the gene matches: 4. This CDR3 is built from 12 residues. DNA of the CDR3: TGTGCCAGCAGTTTCGGACTAGCGGTAGAGTATTTT. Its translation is CASSFGLAVEYF.

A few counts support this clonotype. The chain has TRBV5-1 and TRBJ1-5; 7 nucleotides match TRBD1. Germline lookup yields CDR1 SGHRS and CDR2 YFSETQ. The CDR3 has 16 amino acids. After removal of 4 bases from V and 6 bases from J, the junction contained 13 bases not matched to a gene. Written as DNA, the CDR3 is TGCGCCAGCAGCCGCACAGGGGAGGAAGAGGGTCAGCCCCAGCATTTT. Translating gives CASSRTGEEEGQPQHF.

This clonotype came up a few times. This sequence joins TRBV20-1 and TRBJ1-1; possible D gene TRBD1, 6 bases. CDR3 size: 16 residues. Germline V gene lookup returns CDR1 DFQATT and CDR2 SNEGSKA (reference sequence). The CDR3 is CSPTIPRWGANTEAFF. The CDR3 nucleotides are TGCAGCCCCACGATCCCGCGATGGGGGGCGAACACTGAAGCTTTCTTT.

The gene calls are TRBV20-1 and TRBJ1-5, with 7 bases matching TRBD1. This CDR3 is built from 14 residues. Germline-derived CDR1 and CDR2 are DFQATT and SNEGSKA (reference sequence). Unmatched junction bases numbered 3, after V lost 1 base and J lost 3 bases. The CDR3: CSARVTGNNQPQHF. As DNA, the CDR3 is TGCAGTGCTAGAGTGACAGGGAACAATCAGCCCCAGCATTTT.

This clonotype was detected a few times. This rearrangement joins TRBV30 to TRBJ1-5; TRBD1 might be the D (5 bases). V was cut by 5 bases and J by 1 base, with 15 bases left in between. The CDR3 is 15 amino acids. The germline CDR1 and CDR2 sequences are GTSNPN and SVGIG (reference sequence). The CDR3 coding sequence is TGTGCCTGGTCCTGGGGGGGGTACAGCAATCAGCCCCAGCATTTT. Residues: CAWSWGGYSNQPQHF.

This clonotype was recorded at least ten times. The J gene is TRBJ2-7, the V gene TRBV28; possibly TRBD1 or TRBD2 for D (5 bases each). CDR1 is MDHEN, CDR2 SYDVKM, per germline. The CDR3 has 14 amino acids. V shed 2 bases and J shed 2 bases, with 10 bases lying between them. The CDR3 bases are TGTGCCAGCAGTTTAATTGGGGGACCCTACGAGCAGTACGTC. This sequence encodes CASSLIGGPYEQYV.

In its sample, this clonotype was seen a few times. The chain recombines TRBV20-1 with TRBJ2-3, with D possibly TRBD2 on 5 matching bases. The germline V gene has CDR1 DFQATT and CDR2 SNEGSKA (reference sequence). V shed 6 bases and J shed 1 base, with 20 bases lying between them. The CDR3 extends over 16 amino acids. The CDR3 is CSARARSGRGTDTQYF. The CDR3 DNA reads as TGCAGTGCCCGAGCTCGGAGCGGACGGGGCACAGATACGCAGTATTTT.

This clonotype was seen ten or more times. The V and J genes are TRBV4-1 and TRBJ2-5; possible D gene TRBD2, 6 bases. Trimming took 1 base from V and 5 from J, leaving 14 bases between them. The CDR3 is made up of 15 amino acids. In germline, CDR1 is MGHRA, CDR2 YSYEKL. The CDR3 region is CASSQGNGGGETQYF. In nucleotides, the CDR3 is TGCGCCAGCAGCCAAGGCAATGGGGGAGGCGAGACCCAGTACTTC.

CDR3: CASILESGSGGIGRGFF. CDR3 bases: TGTGCCAGCATCCTGGAGAGTGGTAGCGGGGGCATCGGCCGGGGGTTCTTC. This chain joins TRBV7-8 and TRBJ2-1; 9 bases fit TRBD2. The CDR3 length is 17 residues. V lost 7 bases, J lost 15 bases, and 25 bases stayed unmatched. Per the germline V gene, CDR1 is SGHVS and CDR2 is FQNEAQ.

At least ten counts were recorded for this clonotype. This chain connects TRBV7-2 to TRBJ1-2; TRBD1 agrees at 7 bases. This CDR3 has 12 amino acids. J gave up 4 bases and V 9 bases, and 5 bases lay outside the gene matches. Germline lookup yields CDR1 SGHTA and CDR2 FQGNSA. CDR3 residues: CASQGDGYGYTF. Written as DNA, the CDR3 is TGTGCCAGTCAGGGGGACGGCTATGGCTACACCTTC.

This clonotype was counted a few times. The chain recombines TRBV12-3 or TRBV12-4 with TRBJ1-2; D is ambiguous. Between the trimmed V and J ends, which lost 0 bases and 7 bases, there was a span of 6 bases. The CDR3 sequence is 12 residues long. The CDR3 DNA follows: TGTGCCAGCAGTTTAGCGCTAGGTGGCTACACCTTC. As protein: CASSLALGGYTF.

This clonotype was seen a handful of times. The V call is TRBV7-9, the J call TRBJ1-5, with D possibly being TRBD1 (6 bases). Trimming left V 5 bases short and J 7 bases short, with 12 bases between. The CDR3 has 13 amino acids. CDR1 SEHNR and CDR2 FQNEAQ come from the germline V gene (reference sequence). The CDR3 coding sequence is TGTGCCAGCAGCCCACAGGGAAAGCAGCCCCAGCATTTT. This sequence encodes CASSPQGKQPQHF.

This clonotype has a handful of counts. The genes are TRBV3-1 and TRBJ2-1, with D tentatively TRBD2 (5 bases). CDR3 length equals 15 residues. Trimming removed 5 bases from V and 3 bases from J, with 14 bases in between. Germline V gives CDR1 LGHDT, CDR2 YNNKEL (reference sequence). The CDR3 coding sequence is TGTGCCAGCAGCGTACGCGGGTACCTCTACAATGAGCAGTTCTTC. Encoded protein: CASSVRGYLYNEQFF.

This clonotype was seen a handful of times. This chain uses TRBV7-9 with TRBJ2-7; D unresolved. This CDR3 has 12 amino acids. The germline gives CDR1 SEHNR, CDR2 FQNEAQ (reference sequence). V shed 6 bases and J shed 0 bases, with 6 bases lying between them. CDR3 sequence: CASRSDSYEQYF. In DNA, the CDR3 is TGTGCCAGCAGGTCTGACTCCTACGAGCAGTACTTC.

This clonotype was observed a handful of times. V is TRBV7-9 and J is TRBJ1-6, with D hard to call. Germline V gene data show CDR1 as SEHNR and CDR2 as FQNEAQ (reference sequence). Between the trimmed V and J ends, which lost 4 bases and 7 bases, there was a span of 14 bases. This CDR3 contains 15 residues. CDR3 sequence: CASSSTALGNSPLHF. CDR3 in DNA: TGTGCCAGCAGCTCTACAGCCCTCGGGAATTCACCCCTCCACTTT.

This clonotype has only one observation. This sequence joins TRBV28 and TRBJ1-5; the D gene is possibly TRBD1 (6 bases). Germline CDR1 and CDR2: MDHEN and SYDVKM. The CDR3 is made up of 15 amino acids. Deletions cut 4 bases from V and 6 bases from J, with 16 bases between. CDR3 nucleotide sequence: TGTGCCAGCAGTTCCGACGGACAGTCGTCTCAGCCCCAGCATTTT. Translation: CASSSDGQSSQPQHF.

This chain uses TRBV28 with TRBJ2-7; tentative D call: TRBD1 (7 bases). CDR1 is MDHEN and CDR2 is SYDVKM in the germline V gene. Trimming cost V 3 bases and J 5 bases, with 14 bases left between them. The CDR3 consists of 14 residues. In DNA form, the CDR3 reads TGTGCCAGCAGTTTGGAGGGGGCGCCTCACGAGCAGTACGTC. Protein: CASSLEGAPHEQYV.

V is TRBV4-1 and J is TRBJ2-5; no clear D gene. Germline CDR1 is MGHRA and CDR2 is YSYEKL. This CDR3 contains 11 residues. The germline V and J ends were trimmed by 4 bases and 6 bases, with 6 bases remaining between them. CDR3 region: CASSRGKTQYF. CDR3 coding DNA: TGCGCCAGCAGCCGTGGCAAGACCCAGTACTTC.

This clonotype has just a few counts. CDR3 region: CASRGTDNTEAFF. In DNA form, the CDR3 reads TGTGCCAGCAGGGGGACAGATAACACTGAAGCTTTCTTT. The chain recombines TRBV12-3 or TRBV12-4 with TRBJ1-1, with 7 bases fitting TRBD1. J gave up 2 bases and V 6 bases, and 3 bases lay outside the gene matches. The CDR3 is made up of 13 amino acids.

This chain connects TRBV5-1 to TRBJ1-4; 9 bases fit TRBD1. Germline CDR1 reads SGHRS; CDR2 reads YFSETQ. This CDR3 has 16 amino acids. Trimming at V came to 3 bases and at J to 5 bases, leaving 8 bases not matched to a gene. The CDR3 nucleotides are TGCGCCAGCAGCTCGCAGGCTGGACAGGGGAATGAAAAACTGTTTTTT. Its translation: CASSSQAGQGNEKLFF.

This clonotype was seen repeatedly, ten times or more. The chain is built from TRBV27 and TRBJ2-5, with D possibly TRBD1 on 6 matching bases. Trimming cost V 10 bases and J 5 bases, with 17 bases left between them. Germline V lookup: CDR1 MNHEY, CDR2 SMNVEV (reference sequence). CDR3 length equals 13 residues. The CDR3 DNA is TGTGCCACCCGCCTCAGGGGAAAGGAGACCCAGTACTTC. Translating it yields CATRLRGKETQYF.

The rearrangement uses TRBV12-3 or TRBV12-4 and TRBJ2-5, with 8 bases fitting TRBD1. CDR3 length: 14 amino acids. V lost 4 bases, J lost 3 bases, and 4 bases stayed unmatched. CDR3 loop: CASSSMDREETQYF. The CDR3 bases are TGTGCCAGCAGTTCAATGGACAGGGAAGAGACCCAGTACTTC.

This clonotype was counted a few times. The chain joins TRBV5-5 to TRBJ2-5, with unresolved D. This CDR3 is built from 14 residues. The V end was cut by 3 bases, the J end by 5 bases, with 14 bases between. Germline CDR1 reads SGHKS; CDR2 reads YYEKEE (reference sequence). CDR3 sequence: CASSSWTLVETQYF. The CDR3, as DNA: TGTGCCAGCAGCTCGTGGACCCTGGTCGAGACCCAGTACTTC.

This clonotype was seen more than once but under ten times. DNA for the CDR3: TGCGCCAGCAGTTCGAACAGGGAGACGAACACTGAAGCTTTCTTT. This sequence encodes CASSSNRETNTEAFF. The chain carries TRBV5-1 and TRBJ1-1, with D tentatively TRBD1 (6 bases). The ends were cut back, 5 bases at V and 1 base at J, with 15 bases in the middle. This CDR3 comprises 15 residues. Per germline, CDR1 SGHRS and CDR2 YFSETQ.

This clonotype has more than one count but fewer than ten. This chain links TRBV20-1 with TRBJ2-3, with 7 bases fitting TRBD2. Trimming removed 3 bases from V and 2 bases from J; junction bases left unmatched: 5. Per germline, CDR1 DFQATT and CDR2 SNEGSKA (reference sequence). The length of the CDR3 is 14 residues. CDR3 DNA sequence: TGCAGTGCTAGGGGGCTAGCGGACACAGATACGCAGTATTTT. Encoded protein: CSARGLADTDTQYF.